Below are 21 T cell receptor beta chains sequenced from a single sample in a study of shared clonotypes between healthy human individuals. CD45RO-negative cells were positively selected for CCR7, leaving out terminally differentiated effector memory CD45RA+ cells. Using immunoSEQ multiplex PCR, the repertoire was profiled, and TCRdb retains in-frame clones only, with some absent. The sample includes approximately 2,200,000 clones, about 93% of them seen just once. The sequencing sample was made of naive CD8+ T cells from PBMCs. The origin of the receptors is a man between 18 and 29 years old in good health. Some clones in this sample may be carry-over from other donors' samples.

This clone showed up just once. Different DNA sequences within this sample yield the same CDR3. This chain uses TRBV9 with TRBJ1-2, with 12 nucleotides matching TRBD1. CDR3 size: 16 residues. Germline values: CDR1 SGDLS, CDR2 YYNGEE. Trimming removed 3 bases from V and 4 bases from J; junction bases left unmatched: 7. The CDR3 loop reads CASSGAPGQGAYGYTF. As DNA, the CDR3 is TGTGCCAGCAGCGGCGCTCCGGGACAGGGGGCCTATGGCTACACCTTC.

The table lists this clone with a count of one. The identical CDR3 is also encoded by other nucleotide sequences in the sample. This chain uses TRBV7-9 with TRBJ2-7; 7 bases line up with TRBD1. Germline CDR1 is SEHNR and CDR2 is FQNEAQ (reference sequence). V shed 4 bases, J shed 6 bases, and the junction held 3 bases outside the gene matches. This CDR3 spans 12 amino acids. CDR3 loop: CASSWTGVEQYF. The CDR3 coding sequence is TGTGCCAGCAGCTGGACAGGCGTCGAGCAGTACTTC.

A word on this clone: In the same sample, other DNA sequences code for this CDR3. The V gene is TRBV6-5, the J gene TRBJ1-1; D is unresolved. The germline CDR1 and CDR2 sequences are MNHEY and SVGAGI. This CDR3 has 13 residues. The V end was cut by 2 bases, the J end by 1 base, with 5 bases between. The CDR3 nucleotides read TGTGCCAGCAGTTACGGGTCGAACACTGAAGCTTTCTTT. It yields the protein CASSYGSNTEAFF.

The gene calls are TRBV7-8 and TRBJ1-2; 12 bases are a match to TRBD1. This CDR3 comprises 16 residues. V lost 3 bases and J lost 2; bases outside the gene matches: 4. In germline, CDR1 is SGHVS, CDR2 FQNEAQ. The DNA of the CDR3 is TGTGCCAGCAGCTTGGGACAGGGGGCGGGGAACTATGGCTACACCTTC. Translating gives CASSLGQGAGNYGYTF. Combining the CDR3 with reference TRBV7-8 and TRBJ1-2 gives the whole variable domain GAGVSQSPRYKVAKRGQDVALRCDPISGHVSLFWYQQALGQGPEFLTYFQNEAQLDKSGLPSDRFFAERPEGSVSTLKIQRTQQEDSAVYLCASSLGQGAGNYGYTFGSGTRLTVV.

The rearrangement joins TRBV11-2 to TRBJ2-1, with a possible D match to TRBD1 (5 bases). The CDR3 totals 16 residues. Germline loops: CDR1 SGHAT, CDR2 FQNNGV. V was trimmed by 4 bases and J by 0 bases, leaving 13 bases between them. The CDR3 loop is CASSWGADASYNEQFF. For the CDR3, the DNA is TGTGCCAGCAGCTGGGGCGCGGATGCCTCCTACAATGAGCAGTTCTTC.

J is TRBJ1-4 and V is TRBV29-1; D call uncertain. Trimming left V 5 bases short and J 8 bases short, with 21 bases between. Germline V gene lookup returns CDR1 SQVTM and CDR2 ANQGSEA. The CDR3 length is 15 residues. CDR3 loop: CSVKNRASLEEKLFF. In DNA, the CDR3 is TGCAGCGTTAAGAACCGGGCCTCCCTGGAGGAAAAACTGTTTTTT.

Only one count was recorded for this clone. V usage is TRBV5-1 and J usage is TRBJ2-1, with 10 positions matching TRBD2. The CDR3 sequence is 16 residues long. V lost 0 bases and J lost 9; bases outside the gene matches: 9. The germline gives CDR1 SGHRS, CDR2 YFSETQ. The CDR3 spells CASSLDLAGGPGEQFF. DNA for the CDR3: TGCGCCAGCAGCTTGGATTTAGCGGGAGGTCCGGGTGAGCAGTTCTTC.

The rearrangement joins TRBV11-2 to TRBJ2-7, with TRBD1 identical over 12 bases. Germline values: CDR1 SGHAT, CDR2 FQNNGV. Germline trimming cut 4 bases from V and 4 bases from J; bases unmatched to any gene: 5. This CDR3 region has 15 residues. The DNA of the CDR3 is TGTGCCAGCAGCTCCGGGACAGGGGGCTGGTACGAGCAGTACTTC. This encodes CASSSGTGGWYEQYF.

This clone is a singleton in its sample. The chain has TRBV6-6 and TRBJ2-7; perhaps D is TRBD1 or TRBD2 (5 bases each). Trimming left V 0 bases short and J 6 bases short, with 6 bases between. The CDR3 covers 12 residues. Per germline, CDR1 MNHNY and CDR2 SVGAGI (reference sequence). CDR3 loop: CASSYSGTEQYF. CDR3 coding DNA: TGTGCCAGCAGTTACTCCGGGACCGAGCAGTACTTC.

The CDR3 here is CASSQEPIRATNEKLFF. The CDR3 DNA reads as TGCGCCAGCAGCCAAGAGCCCATTCGAGCAACTAATGAAAAACTGTTTTTT. This chain joins TRBV4-3 and TRBJ1-4, with D hard to call. Deletions cut 0 bases from V and 0 bases from J, with 11 bases between. The length of the CDR3 is 17 residues. CDR1 is LGHNA and CDR2 is YSLEER in the germline V gene.

As for this clone: In the same sample, other DNA sequences code for this CDR3. The chain links TRBV27 to TRBJ2-1; 9 bases line up with TRBD2. CDR1 MNHEY and CDR2 SMNVEV come from the germline V gene (reference sequence). The CDR3 is 13 amino acids. The V segment lost 3 bases and the J segment 7 bases; nucleotides outside the gene matches: 1. This CDR3 reads CASSLSGGNEQFF. In DNA form, the CDR3 reads TGTGCCAGCAGTTTGAGCGGGGGGAATGAGCAGTTCTTC.

This chain uses TRBV19 with TRBJ1-5; D is ambiguous. Germline CDR1 LNHDA, CDR2 SQIVND (reference sequence). The CDR3 has 13 residues. The germline V and J ends were trimmed by 6 bases and 7 bases, with 13 bases remaining between them. Here the CDR3 reads CASRSHRAQPQHF. The CDR3 DNA is TGTGCCAGTAGATCACATCGGGCCCAGCCCCAGCATTTT. The full variable domain, in which reference TRBV19 and TRBJ1-5 provide the parts outside the CDR3, is DGGITQSPKYLFRKEGQNVTLSCEQNLNHDAMYWYRQDPGQGLRLIYYSQIVNDFQKGDIAEGYSVSREKKESFPLTVTSAQKNPTAFYLCASRSHRAQPQHFGDGTRLSIL.

This clone was seen only once. The rearrangement links TRBV7-9 to TRBJ2-7; D ambiguous. This CDR3 has 14 residues. Trimming took 6 bases from V and 2 from J, leaving 14 bases between them. CDR1 and CDR2 (germline): SEHNR, FQNEAQ (reference sequence). The CDR3 here is CASSSILTPYEQYF. As DNA, the CDR3 is TGTGCCAGCAGTTCAATCCTGACCCCCTACGAGCAGTACTTC.

The genes are TRBV7-8 and TRBJ1-5, with D hard to call. The V gene lost 5 bases and the J gene lost 5 bases, with 10 bases spanning the gap. Germline values: CDR1 SGHVS, CDR2 FQNEAQ. The CDR3 totals 13 residues. CDR3 DNA sequence: TGTGCCAGCAGCCCCCGGAGTGATCAGCCCCAGCATTTT. It translates to CASSPRSDQPQHF.

The rearrangement links TRBV29-1 to TRBJ2-2, with D possibly being TRBD2 (5 bases). Germline assignment: CDR1 SQVTM and CDR2 ANQGSEA. Trimming removed 7 bases from V and 2 bases from J, with 14 bases in between. The CDR3 loop spans 14 amino acids. The CDR3 DNA sequence: TGCAGCGCCTCCGAGGGAATAAACACCGGGGAGCTGTTTTTT. It yields the protein CSASEGINTGELFF.

Concerning this clone itself: An end of the junction differs from the germline gene, which may be a read error. The chain uses TRBV7-9 and TRBJ2-1; D not certain. The germline V gene encodes CDR1 SEHNR and CDR2 FQNEAQ (reference sequence). The CDR3 extends over 11 amino acids. CDR3 sequence (DNA): TGTGCCAGCAGCTTATGGACGACATGGCTCTTC. Translating gives CASSLWTTWLF.

This clone was recorded only once. This CDR3 is also generated by other DNA sequences in the sample. The chain is built from TRBV4-1 and TRBJ2-7; 8 bases align to TRBD1. The length of the CDR3 is 14 residues. V dropped 2 bases and J dropped 6; count of bases not matched to a gene: 6. Germline V gene sequence: CDR1 MGHRA, CDR2 YSYEKL. The CDR3 loop reads CASSQRQGAGEQYF. In DNA, the CDR3 is TGCGCCAGCAGCCAACGTCAGGGGGCCGGCGAGCAGTACTTC.

This sequence joins TRBV6-1 and TRBJ2-5; TRBD1 matches 9 bases. The end of the DNA aligns better with TRBJ2-7, so the J call may be wrong. The CDR3 totals 14 residues. Germline V gives CDR1 MNHNS, CDR2 SASEGT. The CDR3 spells CASSEWGTGYEQYF. CDR3 nucleotide sequence: TGTGCCAGCAGTGAATGGGGGACAGGGTACGAGCAGTACTTC.

This chain links TRBV4-2 with TRBJ2-3, with D perhaps TRBD1 (6 bases). The CDR3 loop spans 15 amino acids. V was shortened by 2 bases and J by 4 bases, with 13 bases between the two germline ends. Looked up from germline, CDR1 is LGHNA and CDR2 is YNFKEQ. Here the CDR3 reads CASSQFTTGPDTQYF. The CDR3 bases are TGTGCCAGCAGCCAATTCACCACAGGGCCAGATACGCAGTATTTT.

The rearrangement uses TRBV6-6 and TRBJ1-1, with D tentatively TRBD1 (5 bases). V was shortened by 2 bases and J by 5 bases, with 12 bases between the two germline ends. The germline V gene encodes CDR1 MNHNY and CDR2 SVGAGI (reference sequence). This CDR3 is 14 amino acids long. CDR3: CASSYLPRGTEAFF. CDR3 sequence (DNA): TGTGCCAGCAGTTACCTACCCCGGGGGACTGAAGCTTTCTTT.

The chain links TRBV7-9 to TRBJ2-7; 15 positions match TRBD2. The germline V gene has CDR1 SEHNR and CDR2 FQNEAQ (reference sequence). V dropped 5 bases and J dropped 2; count of bases not matched to a gene: 7. This CDR3 is 17 amino acids long. This chain's CDR3 is CASSPRTSGRGAYEQYF. In DNA form, the CDR3 reads TGTGCCAGCAGCCCAAGGACTAGCGGGAGGGGTGCCTACGAGCAGTACTTC.